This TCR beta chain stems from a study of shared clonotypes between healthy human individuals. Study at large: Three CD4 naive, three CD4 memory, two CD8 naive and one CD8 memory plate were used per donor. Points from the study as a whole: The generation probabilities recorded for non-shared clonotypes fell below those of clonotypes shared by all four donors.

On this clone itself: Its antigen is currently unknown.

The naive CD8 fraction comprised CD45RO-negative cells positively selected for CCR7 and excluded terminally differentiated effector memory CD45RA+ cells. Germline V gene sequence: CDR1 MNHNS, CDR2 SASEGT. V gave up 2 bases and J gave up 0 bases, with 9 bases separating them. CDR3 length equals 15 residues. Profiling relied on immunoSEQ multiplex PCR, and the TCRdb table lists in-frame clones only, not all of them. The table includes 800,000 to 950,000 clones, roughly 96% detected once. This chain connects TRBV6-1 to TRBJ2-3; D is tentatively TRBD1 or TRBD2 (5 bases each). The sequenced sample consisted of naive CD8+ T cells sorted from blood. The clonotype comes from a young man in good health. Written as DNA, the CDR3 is TGTGCCAGCAGTGAAAGGTGGGGGAGCACAGATACGCAGTATTTT. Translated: CASSERWGSTDTQYF.